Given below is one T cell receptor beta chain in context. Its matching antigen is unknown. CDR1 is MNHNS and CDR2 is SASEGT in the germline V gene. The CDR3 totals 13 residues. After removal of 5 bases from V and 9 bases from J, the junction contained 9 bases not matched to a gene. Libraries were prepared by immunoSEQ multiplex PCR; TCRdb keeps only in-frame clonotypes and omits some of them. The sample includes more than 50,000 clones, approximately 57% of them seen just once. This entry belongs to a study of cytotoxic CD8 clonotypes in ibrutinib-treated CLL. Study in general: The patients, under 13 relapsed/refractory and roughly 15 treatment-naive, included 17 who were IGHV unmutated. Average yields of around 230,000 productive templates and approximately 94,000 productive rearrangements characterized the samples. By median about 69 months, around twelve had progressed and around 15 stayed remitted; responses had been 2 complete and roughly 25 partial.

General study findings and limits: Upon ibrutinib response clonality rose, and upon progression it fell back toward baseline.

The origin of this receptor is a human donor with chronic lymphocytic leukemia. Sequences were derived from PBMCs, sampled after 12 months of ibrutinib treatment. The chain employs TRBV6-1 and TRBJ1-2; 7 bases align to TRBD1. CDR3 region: CASSNRQGGSYTF. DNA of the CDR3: TGTGCCAGCAGTAACCGACAGGGTGGCAGCTACACCTTC.